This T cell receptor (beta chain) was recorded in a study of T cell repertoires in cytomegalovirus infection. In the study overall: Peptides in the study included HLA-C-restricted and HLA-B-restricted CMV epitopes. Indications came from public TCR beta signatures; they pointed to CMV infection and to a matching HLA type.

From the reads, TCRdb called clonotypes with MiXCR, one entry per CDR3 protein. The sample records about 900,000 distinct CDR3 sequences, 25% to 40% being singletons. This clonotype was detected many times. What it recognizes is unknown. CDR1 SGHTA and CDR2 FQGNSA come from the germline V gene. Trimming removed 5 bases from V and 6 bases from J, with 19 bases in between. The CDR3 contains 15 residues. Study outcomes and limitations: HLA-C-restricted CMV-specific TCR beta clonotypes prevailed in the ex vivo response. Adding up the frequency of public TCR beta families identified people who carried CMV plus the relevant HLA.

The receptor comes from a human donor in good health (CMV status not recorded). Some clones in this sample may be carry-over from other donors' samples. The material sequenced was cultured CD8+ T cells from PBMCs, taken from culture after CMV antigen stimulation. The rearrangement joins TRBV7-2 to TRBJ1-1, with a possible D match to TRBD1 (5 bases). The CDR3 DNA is TGTGCCAGCAGCCCCCCCGGTTGGGGGGTCGCTGAAGCTTTCTTT. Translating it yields CASSPPGWGVAEAFF.